The rows below give T cell receptor beta chains drawn from one sample of a study of T-cell memory formation after mild COVID-19. A single record per CDR3 protein comes from TCRdb applying MiXCR to the 5' RACE reads. The sample shows 170,000 or so distinct CDR3 sequences, over 20% of them seen only once. Sequencing used PBMCs or a T cell subset sorted from them (not recorded which). The source of these receptors is an adult woman who had mild COVID-19 (a few samples of this study predate the infection). Cell type and time point are not known. The conserved cysteine and the conserved F or W are not part of the CDR3 here.

TRBV5-4 ASAGGGTEAF
TRBV20-1 SAREDGNEQF
TRBV7-9 ASSLAPGSSYEQY
TRBV29-1 SAVAELDYGYT
TRBV3-1 ASSQDYEQY
TRBV10-3 AISGTSYEQY
TRBV14 ASSRRGLINTGELF
TRBV9 ASSVSSGVTDTQY
TRBV4-1 ASSQDSEGETQY
TRBV29-1 SVWGTSGDTDTQY
TRBV13 ASSDRFRAGTNSPLH
TRBV4-1 ASSLRGESSYEQY
TRBV2 ASKEGLAETPGTDTQY
TRBV7-9 ASSFSGNVEEQY
TRBV7-9 ASSLSTTGELF
TRBV12-3/TRBV12-4 ARFDTEDRDSYEQY
TRBV20-1 SARTSGGVQSIEQF
TRBV6-5 ASSWDSRYEQY
TRBV7-9 ASSPKSGLDSGQY
TRBV14 ASSQGPVDSHTGELF
TRBV11-3 ASSLESASYNEQF
TRBV4-2 ASSPLKAGNYGYT
TRBV9 ASSPSGRAGNEQF
TRBV19 ASSMGPNEGYT
TRBV7-2 ASSLERTSADTQY
TRBV12-3/TRBV12-4 ASTSRDKSYEQY
TRBV12-3/TRBV12-4 ASSFTRNSYEQY
TRBV6-5 ASRHPLAGGDRWTEAF
TRBV7-9 ASSPRATSEKNEQF
TRBV20-1 SAIPKDWRINEKLF
TRBV24-1 ATSDPRAIGELF
TRBV13 ASSLGQIGYT
TRBV7-2 ASSLGTSRGYT
TRBV12-3/TRBV12-4 ASRLTGPHGYT
TRBV29-1 SVEGPEGGLVRKTQY
TRBV7-9 ASSLDSPLRYEQY
TRBV12-3/TRBV12-4 ASSLGTGVETQY
TRBV12-3/TRBV12-4 ASSLEDRAYNEQF
TRBV10-3 AISESTSGSSNIQY
TRBV11-2 ASSPPRVGGAEQY
TRBV13 ASSSSGLSYEQY
TRBV4-1 ASSQEGTGLYNEQF
TRBV12-3/TRBV12-4 ASSGQGAGGYT
TRBV29-1 SVAASPYEQY
TRBV7-9 ASSYLTVGRGNTEAF